These 31 T cell receptor beta chains came from one sample sequenced in a study of T cell repertoires in cytomegalovirus infection. TCRdb itself ran the reads through MiXCR, one entry per CDR3 protein. This sample has 600,000 to 800,000 distinct CDR3 sequences, with 24% found just once. Material for sequencing was CD8+ T cells from PBMCs. These receptors were collected from a human donor in good health (CMV status not recorded). Some clones in this sample may be carry-over from other donors' samples.

There are a few counts of this clonotype. The V call is TRBV4-1, the J call TRBJ2-5; 8 nucleotides match TRBD2. From germline, CDR1 is MGHRA and CDR2 YSYEKL. V lost 2 bases, J lost 5 bases, and 4 bases stayed unmatched. The CDR3 consists of 14 residues. The CDR3 nucleotides read TGCGCCAGCAGCCAATGGAGCGGGGGCGAGACCCAGTACTTC. It is translated as CASSQWSGGETQYF.

This clonotype was counted many times. This rearrangement joins TRBV6-5 to TRBJ1-1, with D unclear. CDR3 size: 14 residues. In germline, CDR1 is MNHEY, CDR2 SVGAGI. V shed 2 bases and J shed 1 base, with 8 bases lying between them. The CDR3 sequence is CASSYGFGNTEAFF. The DNA of the CDR3 is TGTGCCAGCAGTTACGGGTTTGGGAACACTGAAGCTTTCTTT.

V gene TRBV12-5 combines with J gene TRBJ2-3; 7 nucleotides line up with TRBD1. With V trimmed by 5 bases and J by 8 bases, 16 bases remained unmatched. The CDR3 consists of 16 residues. Germline V lookup: CDR1 LGHNT, CDR2 FRNRAP. The CDR3 region has the DNA TGTGCTAGTGGTCCGCTGGGACAGAGAAAAGGTGGTACGCAGTATTTT. It specifies CASGPLGQRKGGTQYF.

The chain has TRBV6-9 and TRBJ2-6; no clear D. The length of the CDR3 is 14 residues. Germline CDR1 is MNHGY and CDR2 is SVAAGI. The V end was cut by 5 bases, the J end by 3 bases, with 8 bases between. The CDR3 loop reads CASSVGIGANVLTF. In DNA form, the CDR3 reads TGTGCCAGCAGTGTGGGGATTGGGGCCAACGTCCTGACTTTC.

This clonotype was found a few times. The V and J genes are TRBV28 and TRBJ2-2; no definite D call. V lost 3 bases and J lost 0, with 17 bases in between. CDR3 length: 18 amino acids. Germline CDR1 is MDHEN and CDR2 is SYDVKM. The CDR3 loop reads CASSLVSQTYANTGELFF. CDR3 sequence (DNA): TGTGCCAGCAGTTTGGTCTCCCAGACTTACGCGAACACCGGGGAGCTGTTTTTT. Full variable domain (missing parts from reference TRBV28 and TRBJ2-2): DVKVTQSSRYLVKRTGEKVFLECVQDMDHENMFWYRQDPGLGLRLIYFSYDVKMKEKGDIPEGYSVSREKKERFSLILESASTNQTSMYLCASSLVSQTYANTGELFFGEGSRLTVL.

This clonotype has a handful of counts. J is TRBJ1-4 and V is TRBV29-1, with unresolved D. Trimming removed 7 bases from V and 8 bases from J, with 17 bases in between. CDR3 length equals 13 residues. Germline V gene sequence: CDR1 SQVTM, CDR2 ANQGSEA. CDR3 DNA: TGCAGCGCTGGGGAGGGCACGGAGGAAAAACTGTTTTTT. This codes for CSAGEGTEEKLFF.

This clonotype was observed many times. The chain combines TRBV7-2 with TRBJ2-2, with D unclear. Germline V gives CDR1 SGHTA, CDR2 FQGNSA. This CDR3 spans 13 amino acids. Deletions cut 5 bases from V and 3 bases from J, with 7 bases between. The CDR3 protein is CASSRRYTGELFF. The CDR3 nucleotides read TGTGCCAGCAGCCGCAGATACACCGGGGAGCTGTTTTTT.

This clonotype was counted only a few times. The chain employs TRBV20-1 and TRBJ2-1; 7 bases map to TRBD2. This CDR3 region has 16 residues. Germline assignment: CDR1 DFQATT and CDR2 SNEGSKA (reference sequence). J gave up 3 bases and V 1 base, and 9 bases lay outside the gene matches. Here the CDR3 reads CSARVFKREGYNEQFF. The CDR3 nucleotides read TGCAGTGCTAGAGTCTTTAAGAGGGAGGGCTACAATGAGCAGTTCTTC.

Only one count was recorded for this clonotype. This chain links TRBV2 with TRBJ1-2; no definite D call. Germline V gene data show CDR1 as SNHLY and CDR2 as FYNNEI. The CDR3 consists of 12 residues. V lost 7 bases, J lost 4 bases, and 10 bases lay in between. The CDR3 here is CASILGIYGYTF. CDR3 bases: TGTGCCAGCATTCTAGGGATCTATGGCTACACCTTC.

This clonotype appeared many times. The V call is TRBV7-8, the J call TRBJ1-1, with D uncertain. Trimming took 1 base from V and 4 from J, leaving 13 bases between them. CDR1 and CDR2 (germline): SGHVS, FQNEAQ. The CDR3 runs 15 residues. The CDR3 sequence: CASSLGEFSGTEAFF. CDR3 bases: TGTGCCAGCAGCTTAGGTGAATTTTCGGGCACTGAAGCTTTCTTT.

The CDR3 protein is CASSPPYGLYEQYF. In DNA form, the CDR3 reads TGTGCCAGCAGTCCCCCCTACGGGCTCTACGAGCAGTACTTC. The rearrangement links TRBV2 to TRBJ2-7, with D unresolved. CDR1 is SNHLY, CDR2 FYNNEI, per germline. The V end was cut by 5 bases, the J end by 3 bases, with 14 bases between. The CDR3 runs to 14 residues.

The chain joins TRBV7-8 to TRBJ2-3; D is perhaps TRBD1 (6 bases). CDR1 is SGHVS and CDR2 is FQNEAQ in the germline V gene. V was cut by 5 bases and J by 9 bases, with 21 bases left in between. The CDR3 spans 15 residues. The CDR3 loop is CASSHRVSPQITQYF. CDR3 bases: TGTGCCAGCAGCCACAGGGTCTCTCCACAGATAACGCAGTATTTT.

This clonotype was found many times. The chain employs TRBV27 and TRBJ1-2; no firm D call. Germline V gene sequence: CDR1 MNHEY, CDR2 SMNVEV (reference sequence). V lost 5 bases and J 4 bases, leaving 11 bases between the germline ends. This CDR3 contains 13 residues. The CDR3 reads CASSPQSLYGYTF. The DNA for the CDR3 is TGTGCCAGCAGTCCCCAGTCCCTCTATGGCTACACCTTC.

This clonotype was seen only a few times. The chain carries TRBV10-3 and TRBJ2-4, with TRBD1 matching over 10 bases. The germline gives CDR1 ENHRY, CDR2 SYGVKD. V lost 6 bases and J lost 4; bases outside the gene matches: 3. CDR3 length: 14 amino acids. CDR3 loop: CAISSGQGKNIQYF. CDR3 nucleotides: TGTGCCATCAGCTCGGGACAGGGGAAAAACATTCAGTACTTC.

The sample holds a few counts of this clonotype. The rearrangement joins TRBV2 to TRBJ1-1; D ambiguous. The CDR3 extends over 11 amino acids. Trimming left V 4 bases short and J 7 bases short, with 7 bases between. Germline CDR1 SNHLY, CDR2 FYNNEI. The CDR3 reads CASSGKIEAFF. The CDR3 nucleotides read TGTGCCAGCAGTGGGAAGATTGAAGCTTTCTTT.

For this clonotype: This may be a read error: a much more frequent sequence differs by one nucleotide. The genes are TRBV7-2 and TRBJ2-1; D not resolved. V lost 8 bases, J lost 0 bases, and 5 bases lay in between. CDR1 is SGHTA, CDR2 FQGNSA, per germline. The CDR3 sequence is 12 residues long. CDR3 residues: CTSVSSYNEQFF. The CDR3 DNA sequence: TGTACCAGCGTAAGCTCCTACAATGAGCAGTTCTTC.

This chain links TRBV7-4 with TRBJ1-2; a possible D gene is TRBD1 (5 bases). CDR3 length: 13 residues. V was shortened by 6 bases and J by 7 bases, with 15 bases between the two germline ends. Germline CDR1 is SGHVT and CDR2 is SQSDAQ. The CDR3 protein is CASSSMGVGGYTF. Written as DNA, the CDR3 is TGTGCCAGCAGTTCAATGGGGGTCGGTGGCTACACCTTC.

This clonotype was observed at least ten times. DNA for the CDR3: TGTGCCAGCAGCTTCCTACTAGCGGGCCAAGAGACCCAGTACTTC. It is translated as CASSFLLAGQETQYF. This chain uses TRBV7-9 with TRBJ2-5; 9 bases agree with TRBD2. Germline CDR1 and CDR2: SEHNR and FQNEAQ (reference sequence). After removal of 3 bases from V and 1 base from J, the junction contained 3 bases not matched to a gene. The CDR3 runs to 15 residues.

To note about this clonotype: A much larger clone is a single base away; this may be a read error. The V gene is TRBV14, the J gene TRBJ2-1; tentative D call: TRBD2 (9 bases). Germline values: CDR1 SGHDN, CDR2 FVKESK. The CDR3 contains 23 residues. The CDR3 nucleotides are TGTGTCAGCAGCCACAAGACAGGGGCGGTGGTAGCGGGGGACCTAAGCTCCTACAATGAGCAGTTCTTC. Encoded protein: CVSSHKTGAVVAGDLSSYNEQFF.

The V gene is TRBV7-9, the J gene TRBJ2-7; D call uncertain. This CDR3 contains 11 residues. Trimming cost V 3 bases and J 7 bases, with 7 bases left between them. From germline, CDR1 is SEHNR and CDR2 FQNEAQ (reference sequence). The CDR3 loop is CASSFTSEQYF. The CDR3 coding sequence is TGTGCCAGCAGCTTTACCTCAGAGCAGTACTTC. Full variable domain (outside the CDR3, taken from reference TRBV7-9 and TRBJ2-7): DTGVSQNPRHKITKRGQNVTFRCDPISEHNRLYWYRQTLGQGPEFLTYFQNEAQLEKSRLLSDRFSAERPKGSFSTLEIQRTEQGDSAMYLCASSFTSEQYFGPGTRLTVT.

At least ten counts were recorded for this clonotype. The chain combines TRBV7-2 with TRBJ2-7, with D hard to call. V was cut by 4 bases and J by 2 bases, with 9 bases left in between. CDR1 is SGHTA and CDR2 is FQGNSA in the germline V gene. The CDR3 contains 13 residues. The CDR3 region is CASSSDGTYEQYF. CDR3 DNA sequence: TGTGCCAGCAGCTCCGACGGAACCTACGAGCAGTACTTC.

The chain has TRBV14 and TRBJ1-4, with TRBD1 as a possible D gene (5 bases). Looked up from germline, CDR1 is SGHDN and CDR2 is FVKESK. This CDR3 contains 15 residues. V lost 0 bases and J 7 bases, leaving 12 bases between the germline ends. The CDR3 spells CASSQEAGMTEKLFF. The CDR3 coding sequence is TGTGCCAGCAGCCAAGAGGCAGGGATGACTGAAAAACTGTTTTTT.

The V call is TRBV7-9, the J call TRBJ2-1, with 12 bases matching TRBD2. This CDR3 is built from 15 residues. Trimming took 4 bases from V and 5 from J; bases not matched to a gene: 3. Germline V CDR1 and CDR2: SEHNR, FQNEAQ (reference sequence). CDR3 in DNA: TGTGCCAGCAGCTATCCTAGCGGGGGGGACAATGAGCAGTTCTTC. It specifies CASSYPSGGDNEQFF.

The CDR3: CASLGGAQEKLFF. Here the CDR3 DNA reads TGTGCCAGTCTAGGGGGCGCACAGGAAAAACTGTTTTTT. The V and J genes are TRBV19 and TRBJ1-4, with TRBD1 matching over 7 bases. CDR3 length: 13 amino acids. The V segment lost 8 bases and the J segment 8 bases; nucleotides outside the gene matches: 8. Germline V CDR1 and CDR2: LNHDA, SQIVND (reference sequence).

Concerning this clonotype itself: A much larger clone differs by one base, so this may be a read error. The gene calls are TRBV12-3 or TRBV12-4 and TRBJ2-5; no clear D gene. The V and J ends lost 3 bases and 4 bases respectively, with 12 bases between them. This CDR3 is built from 14 residues. The CDR3 region is CASSLQLYRETQYF. The CDR3 DNA reads as TGTGCCAGCAGTTTGCAACTGTACCGAGAGACCCAGTACTTC.

This clonotype has a handful of counts. CDR3 nucleotide sequence: TGTGCCAGCTTCGGACGGAGAAGGGAAGCTTTCTTT. Its protein is CASFGRRREAFF. The chain links TRBV2 to TRBJ1-1; D is ambiguous. This CDR3 is built from 12 residues. Germline V gives CDR1 SNHLY, CDR2 FYNNEI. V lost 8 bases to trimming and J lost 8 bases, with 15 bases between them.

CDR3: CASSYSGPGANVLTF. The CDR3 nucleotides are TGTGCCAGCAGTTACTCGGGGCCTGGGGCCAACGTCCTGACTTTC. The J gene is TRBJ2-6, the V gene TRBV6-5; TRBD1 is a possible D gene (5 bases). The CDR3 extends over 15 amino acids. The germline V gene encodes CDR1 MNHEY and CDR2 SVGAGI. Deletions cut 0 bases from V and 2 bases from J, with 5 bases between.

This chain joins TRBV13 and TRBJ2-1; perhaps TRBD2 as D (5 bases). CDR3 size: 15 residues. Germline lookup yields CDR1 PRHDT and CDR2 FYEKMQ (reference sequence). The ends were cut back, 5 bases at V and 4 bases at J, with 15 bases in the middle. CDR3 protein: CASSRAASRYNEQFF. The CDR3 bases are TGTGCCAGCAGCCGAGCGGCGAGCAGGTACAATGAGCAGTTCTTC.

Comment on this clonotype: With a much larger clone just one base away, this may be a read error. The chain carries TRBV19 and TRBJ2-2, with 7 nucleotides matching TRBD2. The CDR3 has 12 amino acids. From germline, CDR1 is LNHDA and CDR2 SQIVND (reference sequence). For the CDR3, the DNA is TGTGTCAGCAGCGGGAATTCCGGGGAGCTGTTTTTT. It codes for CVSSGNSGELFF.

J is TRBJ2-2 and V is TRBV19; no firm D call. This CDR3 spans 15 amino acids. V lost 1 base and J lost 7, with 13 bases in between. Looked up from germline, CDR1 is LNHDA and CDR2 is SQIVND (reference sequence). The CDR3 nucleotides are TGTGCCAGTAGTATAGTCCTTCGGACGGACGGGGAGCTGTTTTTT. Amino acids: CASSIVLRTDGELFF.

A few counts support this clonotype. The rearrangement links TRBV3-1 to TRBJ2-7; TRBD1 is a possible D gene (6 bases). V was trimmed by 4 bases and J by 5 bases, leaving 12 bases between them. CDR1 and CDR2 from the germline V gene are LGHDT and YNNKEL (reference sequence). This CDR3 spans 13 amino acids. The CDR3, as DNA: TGTGCCAGCAGCCCCGGACAGTTTGACGAGCAGTACTTC. This encodes CASSPGQFDEQYF.